This TCR beta chain comes out of a study of spatial heterogeneity in lung cancer. Looking at the study overall: PBMC samples from follow-up, when available, were sequenced at a median of approximately 24 months post-resection. The average appearance count of each unique TCR and UMI combination in raw reads was more than 9.5. Consistently, beta-chain sequences turned up in larger numbers than alpha-chain sequences did. General observations from the study: Ubiquitous expanded tumor TCRs appeared in blood more at resection than follow-up.

MiXCR, applied by TCRdb to the 5' RACE reads, yields one record per CDR3 protein. The top ten clones hold 21% of a sample with about 100,000 distinct CDR3 sequences, roughly 21% of them seen once. Documented time point: blood at routine non-recurrence follow-up after resection. V shed 3 bases and J 6 bases; nucleotides not matched to a gene: 1. Germline values: CDR1 KGHSH, CDR2 LQKENI. The CDR3 has 13 amino acids. This clonotype was counted only a few times. The antigen is not known. This rearrangement joins TRBV18 to TRBJ2-7; 11 bases align to TRBD2. The TCR sequence derives from a male donor with early-stage non-small cell lung cancer. The specimen was PBMCs, collected at follow-up. The CDR3, as DNA: TGTGCCAGCTCACCGGGGACTAGCGGCGAGCAGTACTTC. It codes for CASSPGTSGEQYF.